Sequencing of this TCR beta chain was carried out in a study of T cell responses to AZD1222 COVID-19 vaccine. As for the study in general: Analyses pooled second doses at about 4 or about 12 weeks. Study-wide points: Epitopes outside B.1.351 and B.1.1.7 mutated regions reportedly drew nearly half of spike TCRs. CD4 TCRs associated with vaccination spanned spike, dominating at 160-218 and 743-854.

Germline V gene sequence: CDR1 LNHDA, CDR2 SQIVND (reference sequence). The CDR3 length is 14 residues. Trimming removed 5 bases from V and 9 bases from J; junction bases left unmatched: 9. Turning to this clone: Its target is not known.

Only in-frame clones appear in the TCRdb table, and some are missing; sequencing was by immunoSEQ multiplex PCR. The profile shows about 130,000 clones, 92% of them singletons. The chain recombines TRBV19 with TRBJ2-1, with 8 positions matching TRBD2. Material: peripheral blood, obtained on day 0 of AZD1222 vaccination. The receptor comes from an adult in good health. CDR3 amino acids: CASSFGLAGIEQFF. The CDR3 nucleotides are TGTGCCAGTAGTTTCGGACTAGCCGGCATTGAGCAGTTCTTC.